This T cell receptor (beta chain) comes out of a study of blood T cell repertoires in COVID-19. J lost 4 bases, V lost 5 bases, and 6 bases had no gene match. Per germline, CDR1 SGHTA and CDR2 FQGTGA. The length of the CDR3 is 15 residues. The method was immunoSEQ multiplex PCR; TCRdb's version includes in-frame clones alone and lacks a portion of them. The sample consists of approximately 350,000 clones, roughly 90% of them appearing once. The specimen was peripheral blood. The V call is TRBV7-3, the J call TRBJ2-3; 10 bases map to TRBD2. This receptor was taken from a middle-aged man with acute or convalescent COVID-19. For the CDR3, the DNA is TGTGCCAGCAGCCACACTAGCGGGGCCCCAGATACGCAGTATTTT. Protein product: CASSHTSGAPDTQYF.